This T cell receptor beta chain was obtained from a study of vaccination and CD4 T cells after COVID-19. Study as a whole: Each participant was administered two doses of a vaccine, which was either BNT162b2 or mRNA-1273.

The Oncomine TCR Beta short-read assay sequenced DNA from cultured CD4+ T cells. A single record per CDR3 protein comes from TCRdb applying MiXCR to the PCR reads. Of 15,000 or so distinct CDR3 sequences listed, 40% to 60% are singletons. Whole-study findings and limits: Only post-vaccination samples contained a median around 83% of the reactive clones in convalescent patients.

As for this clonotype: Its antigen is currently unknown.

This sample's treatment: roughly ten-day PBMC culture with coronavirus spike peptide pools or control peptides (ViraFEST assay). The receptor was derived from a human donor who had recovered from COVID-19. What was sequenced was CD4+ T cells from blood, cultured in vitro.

This CDR3 reads CASSSQGVGGYTF. CDR3 nucleotides: TGTGCCAGCAGTTCACAGGGGGTGGGTGGCTACACCTTC. The chain is built from TRBV12-3 or TRBV12-4 and TRBJ1-2; 8 nucleotides line up with TRBD1. Losses at the gene ends were 4 bases for V and 7 bases for J; bases not matched to a gene: 5. This CDR3 contains 13 residues.